Detailed here is one TCR beta chain. Its antigen is not known. These data belong to a study of cytomegalovirus exposure and HLA in healthy donors. Across the whole study: Researchers previously reported finding just under 120 million unique TCR beta sequences from roughly 180 million T cells. General study points: Most subjects' HLA-A and HLA-B alleles were reportedly predicted from TCR beta sequences. As was reported, the classifier diagnosed cytomegalovirus status with high specificity and sensitivity. With later analysis, a missense DCLRE1C variant became linked to TCR beta V- and J-gene trimming.

Germline V gene data show CDR1 as LNHDA and CDR2 as SQIVND (reference sequence). V lost 6 bases, J lost 8 bases, and 9 bases stayed unmatched. There are 14 residues in the CDR3. A multiplex PCR was run with 60 Vbeta primers and 13 Jbeta primers. Generated by immunoSEQ multiplex PCR, the TCRdb table keeps only in-frame clones and is missing some. The sample gives roughly 45,000 clones, 60% to 85% of which show up once; more than 1.2% is in the top ten. The specimen was PBMCs. The J gene is TRBJ1-4, the V gene TRBV19, with 7 bases that match TRBD1. The clonotype originates from a young man in good health and CMV-seronegative. CDR3 in amino acids: CASRRTGEGEKLFF. The CDR3 DNA reads TGTGCCAGTAGGAGGACAGGCGAGGGGGAAAAACTGTTTTTT.